This T cell receptor beta chain was identified during a study of response to subunit inactivated influenza vaccine. Notes on the study in general: The authors offered the suggestion that each seasonal influenza vaccination recruits few new T cells.

TCRdb reanalysed the RT-PCR reads using MiXCR and keeps one entry per CDR3 protein. Of roughly 710,000 distinct CDR3 sequences detected, about 15% appear once; the ten largest clones hold 7.5% to 8%. With regard to this clonotype: The antigen remains unidentified.

The CDR3 contains 15 residues. V was pared by 3 bases and J by 2 bases, with 5 bases of the junction left unmatched. Germline V CDR1 and CDR2: DFQATT, SNEGSKA (reference sequence). This chain uses TRBV20-1 with TRBJ2-3, with 10 bases aligning to TRBD2. This material consisted of PBMCs from blood, taken around 15 days before vaccination. The TCR originated in a man aged 45 to 65 who received an inactivated influenza vaccine. The CDR3 loop is CSARNSGGLTDTQYF. The CDR3 DNA reads TGCAGTGCTAGGAATAGCGGGGGGCTCACAGATACGCAGTATTTT.